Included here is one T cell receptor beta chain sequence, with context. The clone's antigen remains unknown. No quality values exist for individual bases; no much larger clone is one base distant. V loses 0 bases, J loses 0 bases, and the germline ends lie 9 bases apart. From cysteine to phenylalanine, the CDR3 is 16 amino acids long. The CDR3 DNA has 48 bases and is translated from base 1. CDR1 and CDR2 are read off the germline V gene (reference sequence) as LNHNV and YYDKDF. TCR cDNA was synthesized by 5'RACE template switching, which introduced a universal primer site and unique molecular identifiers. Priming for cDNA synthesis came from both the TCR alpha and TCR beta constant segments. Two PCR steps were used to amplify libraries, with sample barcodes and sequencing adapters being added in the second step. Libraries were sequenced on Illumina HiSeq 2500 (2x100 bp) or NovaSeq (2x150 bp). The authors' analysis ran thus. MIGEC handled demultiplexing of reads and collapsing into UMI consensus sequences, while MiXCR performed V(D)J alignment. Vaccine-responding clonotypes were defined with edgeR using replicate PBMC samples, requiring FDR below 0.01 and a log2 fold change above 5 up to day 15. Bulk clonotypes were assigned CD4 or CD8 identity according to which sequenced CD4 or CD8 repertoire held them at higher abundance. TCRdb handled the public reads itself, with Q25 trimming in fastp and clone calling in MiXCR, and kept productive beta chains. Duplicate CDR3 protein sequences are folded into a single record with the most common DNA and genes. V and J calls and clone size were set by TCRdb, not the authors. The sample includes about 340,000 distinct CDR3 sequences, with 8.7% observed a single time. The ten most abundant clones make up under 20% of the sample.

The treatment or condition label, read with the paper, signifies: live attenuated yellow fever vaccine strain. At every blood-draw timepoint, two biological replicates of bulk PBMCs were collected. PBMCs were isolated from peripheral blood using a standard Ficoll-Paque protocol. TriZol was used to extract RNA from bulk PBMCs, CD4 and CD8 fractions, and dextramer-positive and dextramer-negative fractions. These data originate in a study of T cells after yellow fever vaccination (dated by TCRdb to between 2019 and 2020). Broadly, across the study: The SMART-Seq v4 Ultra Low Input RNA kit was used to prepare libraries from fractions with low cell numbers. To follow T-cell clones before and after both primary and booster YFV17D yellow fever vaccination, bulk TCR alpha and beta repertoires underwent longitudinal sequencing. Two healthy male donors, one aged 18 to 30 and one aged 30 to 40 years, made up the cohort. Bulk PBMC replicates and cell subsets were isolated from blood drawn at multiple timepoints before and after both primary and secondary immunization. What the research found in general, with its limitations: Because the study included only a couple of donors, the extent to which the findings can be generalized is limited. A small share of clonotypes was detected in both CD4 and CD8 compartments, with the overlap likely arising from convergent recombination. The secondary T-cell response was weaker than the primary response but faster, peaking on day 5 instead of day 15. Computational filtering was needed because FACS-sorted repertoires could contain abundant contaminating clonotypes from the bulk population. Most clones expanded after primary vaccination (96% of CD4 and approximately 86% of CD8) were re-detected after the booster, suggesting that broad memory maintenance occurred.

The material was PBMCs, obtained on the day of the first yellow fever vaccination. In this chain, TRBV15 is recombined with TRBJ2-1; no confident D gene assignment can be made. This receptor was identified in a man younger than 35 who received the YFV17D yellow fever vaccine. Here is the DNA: TGTGCCACCAGCAGAGAAAGGGCGGACTCCTACAATGAGCAGTTCTTC. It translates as CATSRERADSYNEQFF.